These T cell receptor beta chains were read from a single sample in a study of PD-L1 blockade in urothelial cancer. Method: immunoSEQ multiplex PCR; TCRdb's copy keeps in-frame clones and lacks some. The sample lists more than 60,000 clones; around nine tenths were seen once. The specimen was PBMCs, collected around atezolizumab (anti-PD-L1) treatment. The receptors stem from a man in his fifties or sixties with urothelial cancer. Both conserved end residues are part of each CDR3. Each record gives: CDR3 protein, CDR3 DNA, clone size, V gene, D gene, J gene. The D gene is left open where the match is weak. Size is omitted from some rows. Given values are once, few, many or a class for expanded clones.

CDR3: CASSTSAGELFF; DNA: TGTGCCAGTTCAACTAGCGCCGGGGAGCTGTTTTTT; size: -; V: TRBV19; D: TRBD2; J: TRBJ2-2
CDR3: CASSIGQWDQPQHF; DNA: TGTGCCAGTAGTATTGGGCAGTGGGATCAGCCCCAGCATTTT; size: -; V: TRBV19; D: -; J: TRBJ1-5
CDR3: CASSWQTSAEQYF; DNA: TGTGCCAGCAGCTGGCAGACTAGCGCCGAGCAGTACTTC; size: few; V: TRBV7-2; D: TRBD2; J: TRBJ2-7
CDR3: CASSLGGQGSKTQYF; DNA: TGTGCCAGCAGCTTAGGTGGACAGGGGTCGAAGACCCAGTACTTC; size: -; V: TRBV11-3; D: TRBD1; J: TRBJ2-5
CDR3: CASSLQDRLASPGELFF; DNA: TGTGCCAGCAGCTTACAGGACAGGTTGGCCTCCCCCGGGGAGCTGTTTTTT; size: few; V: TRBV7-6; D: TRBD1; J: TRBJ2-2
CDR3: CASSVGTSGIYEQYF; DNA: TGTGCCAGCAGCGTAGGGACTAGCGGGATCTACGAGCAGTACTTC; size: -; V: TRBV9; D: TRBD2; J: TRBJ2-7
CDR3: CASSRQRGRTEAFF; DNA: TGTGCCAGCAGCCGGCAGCGGGGGCGGACTGAAGCTTTCTTT; size: -; V: TRBV14; D: -; J: TRBJ1-1
CDR3: CAWSVGVSGNTIYF; DNA: TGTGCCTGGAGTGTCGGAGTCTCTGGAAACACCATATATTTT; size: -; V: TRBV30; D: -; J: TRBJ1-3
CDR3: CASSFSGANEQFF; DNA: TGTGCCAGCAGTTTTTCAGGGGCGAATGAGCAGTTCTTC; size: -; V: TRBV6-5; D: -; J: TRBJ2-1
CDR3: CASSQGALEQFF; DNA: TGTGCCAGCAGCCAAGGAGCGCTCGAGCAGTTCTTC; size: -; V: TRBV4-2; D: -; J: TRBJ2-1
CDR3: CATSRDPGDPLHF; DNA: TGTGCCACCAGCAGAGATCCCGGGGATCCCCTCCACTTT; size: -; V: TRBV15; D: -; J: TRBJ1-6
CDR3: CASRARNEKLFF; DNA: TGTGCCTCCAGGGCGAGAAATGAAAAACTGTTTTTT; size: few; V: TRBV11-2; D: -; J: TRBJ1-4
CDR3: CASSKEVTIANTIYF; DNA: TGTGCCAGCAGCAAAGAGGTCACAATCGCAAACACCATATATTTT; size: -; V: TRBV6-1; D: -; J: TRBJ1-3
CDR3: CASRPGRDTDTQYF; DNA: TGTGCCTCCAGGCCAGGGAGGGACACAGATACGCAGTATTTT; size: -; V: TRBV30; D: TRBD2; J: TRBJ2-3
CDR3: CASKLLSGNTIYF; DNA: TGTGCCAGCAAACTCCTCTCTGGAAACACCATATATTTT; size: -; V: TRBV6-5; D: -; J: TRBJ1-3
CDR3: CASSLQGAVGAEQFF; DNA: TGTGCCAGCAGCTTACAGGGGGCTGTGGGGGCAGAGCAGTTCTTC; size: -; V: TRBV7-8; D: TRBD1; J: TRBJ2-1
CDR3: CASSYLGGVYGYTF; DNA: TGTGCCAGCAGTTACCTGGGGGGGGTCTATGGCTACACCTTC; size: once; V: TRBV6-5; D: -; J: TRBJ1-2
CDR3: CASSLASGGGDTQYF; DNA: TGTGCCAGCAGCTTAGCATCGGGGGGAGGAGATACGCAGTATTTT; size: few; V: TRBV7-6; D: TRBD2; J: TRBJ2-3
CDR3: CASSYREKLFF; DNA: TGTGCCAGCAGTTACCGTGAAAAACTGTTTTTT; size: -; V: TRBV6-6; D: -; J: TRBJ1-4
CDR3: CASSYPSRTSSSNEQFF; DNA: TGTGCCAGCAGCTACCCTTCGAGGACGTCTAGCTCCAATGAGCAGTTCTTC; size: -; V: TRBV7-9; D: -; J: TRBJ2-1
CDR3: CASSFLGNTIYF; DNA: TGTGCCAGCAGTTTCTTAGGAAACACCATATATTTT; size: -; V: TRBV28; D: -; J: TRBJ1-3
CDR3: CSVLDRSGYYNEQFF; DNA: TGCAGCGTCTTGGATCGTAGCGGGTATTACAATGAGCAGTTCTTC; size: -; V: TRBV29-1; D: TRBD2; J: TRBJ2-1
CDR3: CACRSGSLNEQFF; DNA: TGTGCCTGTCGTAGCGGGAGTCTCAATGAGCAGTTCTTC; size: -; V: TRBV30; D: TRBD2; J: TRBJ2-1
CDR3: CASSYSQGIGNTIYF; DNA: TGTGCCAGCAGTTACTCACAGGGAATCGGAAACACCATATATTTT; size: -; V: TRBV28; D: -; J: TRBJ1-3
CDR3: CASSEKGLYNQPQHF; DNA: TGTGCCAGCAGTGAGAAAGGACTGTACAATCAGCCCCAGCATTTT; size: -; V: TRBV6-1; D: -; J: TRBJ1-5